These 6 T cell receptor beta chains originate from one sample sequenced in a study of CD8 T cells in ankylosing spondylitis (dated by TCRdb to about 2017). The library was made by 5' RACE. The sequencer was an Illumina HiSeq 2500. TCRdb reworked the public reads: Q25 trimming with fastp, MiXCR clone assembly, productive beta chains retained. Under each unique CDR3 protein, matching rows form one entry showing the most common genes and DNA. The sample includes some 200,000 distinct CDR3 sequences, with over 10% observed a single time. Together, the top ten hold 16% of the sample. Material: blood, either unsorted or a sorted T cell fraction (not recorded which). The origin of the receptors is a male donor with ankylosing spondylitis or in good health (not recorded which).

The chain employs TRBV29-1 and TRBJ2-5, with D maybe TRBD1 (5 bases). The CDR3 has 13 residues. In germline, CDR1 is SQVTM, CDR2 ANQGSEA. V lost 5 bases, J lost 0 bases, and 10 bases lay in between. The CDR3 spells CSVSDSYQETQYF. In DNA, the CDR3 is TGCAGCGTTTCCGACAGCTACCAAGAGACCCAGTACTTC.

The genes are TRBV7-6 and TRBJ2-7; 10 bases line up with TRBD1. The trim removed 3 bases at V and 3 bases at J, leaving 8 bases unmatched. The CDR3 loop spans 16 amino acids. Germline-derived CDR1 and CDR2 are SGHVS and FNYEAQ. The CDR3 bases are TGTGCCAGCAGCTTCGGGACCGGGACAGGGGACTACGAGCAGTACTTC. Translation gives CASSFGTGTGDYEQYF.

The chain employs TRBV3-1 and TRBJ2-3; 13 nucleotides match TRBD2. J was trimmed by 6 bases and V by 4 bases; bases with no gene match: 10. The CDR3 is 17 amino acids. Germline loops: CDR1 LGHDT, CDR2 YNNKEL (reference sequence). Written as DNA, the CDR3 is TGTGCCAGCAGCCCCGGGACTAGCGGGGCTTTCCGGGATACGCAGTATTTT. The encoded protein is CASSPGTSGAFRDTQYF.

This clonotype was detected ten times or more. One end of the junction varies from germline; a read error may be responsible. The rearrangement joins TRBV7-9 to TRBJ2-3; weak D call: TRBD2 (5 bases). This CDR3 is built from 17 residues. Looked up from germline, CDR1 is SEHNR and CDR2 is FQNEAQ (reference sequence). CDR3 DNA: TGTGCCAGCAGCCTAGCCCTTGGACGAATTAACACAGATACGCAGTATTTT. Protein: CASSLALGRINTDTQYF.

This clonotype has just a few counts. V and J are TRBV27 and TRBJ2-1, with D tentatively TRBD2 (5 bases). This CDR3 spans 15 amino acids. The V end was cut by 3 bases, the J end by 4 bases, with 13 bases between. Germline V lookup: CDR1 MNHEY, CDR2 SMNVEV (reference sequence). The CDR3 bases are TGTGCCAGCAGTTTGGGAAAAGCGGCTTACAATGAGCAGTTCTTC. Protein product: CASSLGKAAYNEQFF.

The chain uses TRBV3-1 and TRBJ1-5; D uncertain. CDR3 length: 12 amino acids. V lost 0 bases, J lost 4 bases, and 1 base lay in between. Germline loops: CDR1 LGHDT, CDR2 YNNKEL (reference sequence). The CDR3 DNA reads TGTGCCAGCAGCCAAGAAAATCAGCCCCAGCATTTT. Translating gives CASSQENQPQHF.